A selection of T cell receptor beta chains follows, all from one sample in a study of GPR56 and killer-like receptors on CD4 memory cells. For each CDR3 protein, TCRdb gives one entry from its re-call of the reads, without DNA. This sample's table has approximately 2,500 distinct CDR3 sequences. Sequencing was performed on memory CD4+ T cells from blood. Receptors were obtained from a human donor in good health. The CDR3 runs from the conserved cysteine through the conserved F or W. Clone sizes are given selectively: once, few, many, or a class where the clone is expanded.

j_call clone_size v_call cdr3_aa
TRBJ1-6 medium-sized TRBV6-5 CASSYDPDPSSYNSPLHF
TRBJ1-5 . TRBV20-1 CSARDRGSGAISNQPQHF
TRBJ2-3 . TRBV11-2 CASRPDPPATDTQYF
TRBJ2-1 medium-sized TRBV7-9 CASSSPYGRAGVGNEQFF
TRBJ2-1 . TRBV20-1 CSAGARGLGGIIYNEQFF
TRBJ2-5 . TRBV5-5 CASSLGVGLGETQYF
TRBJ2-3 medium-sized TRBV7-9 CASSFAGSTDTQYF
TRBJ2-5 . TRBV20-1 CSAITGQGALETQYF
TRBJ2-7 . TRBV20-1 CSATGQGNTVSSSYEQYF
TRBJ2-7 . TRBV7-2 CASSLQSGQGGAYEQYF
TRBJ2-1 large TRBV24-1 CATSDPQAGGNGNEQFF
TRBJ2-3 large TRBV5-6 CASSLKLGATSADTQYF
TRBJ1-5 medium-sized TRBV12-3/TRBV12-4 CASSTLSRGPQHF
TRBJ2-1 medium-sized TRBV18 CASSPGTSGPISYNEQFF
TRBJ2-2 medium-sized TRBV11-1 CASSLPGGTGELFF
TRBJ1-5 large TRBV7-2 CASRQGGGKPQHF
TRBJ1-4 . TRBV12-3/TRBV12-4 CASSLGTGTGKLFF
TRBJ2-3 medium-sized TRBV24-1 CATSDSSTGYTDTQYF
TRBJ1-2 . TRBV6-5 CASSLDLSGTGSNYGYTF
TRBJ1-2 large TRBV19 CASRPLPPDREDGYTF
TRBJ1-1 large TRBV19 CASSRTGGFTEAFF
TRBJ1-6 large TRBV6-2/TRBV6-3 CASSFLASPLHF
TRBJ2-3 . TRBV6-2/TRBV6-3 CASSALAGGLDTQYF
TRBJ2-1 . TRBV11-2 CASSAQVVEQFF
TRBJ2-6 . TRBV4-2 CASSQPLLGTGANVLTF
TRBJ1-1 . TRBV25-1 CASSLWGGNTEAFF
TRBJ2-3 . TRBV7-3 CASSLSRASTDTQYF
TRBJ1-5 medium-sized TRBV19 CASSISPDTPQPQHF
TRBJ2-7 medium-sized TRBV6-1 CASRTGDSWFEQYF
TRBJ2-2 large TRBV6-5 CASSLRGELFF
TRBJ2-7 . TRBV6-2/TRBV6-3 CASRKGTGVSEQYF
TRBJ2-3 medium-sized TRBV5-4 CASSFAAVRGDTQYF
TRBJ2-3 large TRBV6-1 CASRDSGGASDTQYF
TRBJ2-3 large TRBV6-5 CASNEDGRGGTDTQYF
TRBJ2-5 . TRBV19 CASRSGGPFWETQYF
TRBJ2-5 medium-sized TRBV5-4 CASSSQEGETQYF
TRBJ2-1 large TRBV27 CASSIGDEQFF
TRBJ2-7 . TRBV6-2/TRBV6-3 CASSLGGITNEQYF
TRBJ2-3 large TRBV19 CASSGLAGGRTDTQYF
TRBJ1-4 . TRBV5-5 CASAGGGTNEKLFF
TRBJ1-1 . TRBV7-9 CASSKSTGGNTEAFF
TRBJ2-2 . TRBV4-3 CASSTRAGGELFF
TRBJ2-4 . TRBV7-9 CASSLAGVVSTAKNIQYF
TRBJ1-2 . TRBV20-1 CSAEVPTTYGYTF
TRBJ1-6 . TRBV12-3/TRBV12-4 CASSSRAGANSPLHF
TRBJ2-6 . TRBV4-3 CASSHRAPDAGQGDSGANVLTF
TRBJ2-7 . TRBV7-2 CASSSRTGEQYF
TRBJ2-1 . TRBV29-1 CSVDRGQDYGNEQFF
TRBJ1-1 medium-sized TRBV29-1 CSEKEGYTEAFF
TRBJ1-2 large TRBV6-6 CASRPASFYGYTF
TRBJ2-1 . TRBV20-1 CSAREGLAGGREQFF